This T cell receptor (beta chain) was captured in a study of technical replicates of blood from a handful of donors. The germline V gene encodes CDR1 SGHRS and CDR2 YFSETQ. This CDR3 region has 13 residues. V was pared by 6 bases and J by 2 bases, with 9 bases between. Repertoires were generated with immunoSEQ multiplex PCR, while TCRdb's copy carries only in-frame clones and drops some. The data hold approximately 50,000 clones, with around 94% observed a single time. The source of this sequence is a human donor in good health. The V gene is TRBV5-1, the J gene TRBJ2-1; unclear D gene. Sequencing was done on a sample of T cells isolated from PBMCs. CDR3 in DNA: TGCGCCAGCATCGGTAGAGCCTACAATGAGCAGTTCTTC. Its translation: CASIGRAYNEQFF. Using reference TRBV5-1 and TRBJ2-1 for the parts outside the CDR3, the full variable domain is KAGVTQTPRYLIKTRGQQVTLSCSPISGHRSVSWYQQTPGQGLQFLFEYFSETQRNKGNFPGRFSGRQFSNSRSEMNVSTLELGDSALYLCASIGRAYNEQFFGPGTRLTVL.